The text below deals with one T cell receptor (beta chain). The data were taken from a study of blood T cell repertoires in COVID-19. TCRdb keeps only in-frame clones here, not all; method: immunoSEQ multiplex PCR. The repertoire holds just under 350,000 clones, with about 88% as singletons. The specimen sequenced was peripheral blood. This receptor was taken from a woman between 70 and 85 years old with COVID-19, enrolled during active disease.

CDR3: CASSLVAGGLNTEAFF. The CDR3 DNA reads as TGTGCCAGCAGCTTAGTGGCAGGGGGCTTGAACACTGAAGCTTTCTTT. This rearrangement joins TRBV7-8 to TRBJ1-1, with 8 positions matching TRBD1. Germline V gene sequence: CDR1 SGHVS, CDR2 FQNEAQ. This CDR3 region has 16 residues. V trimming: 1 base; J trimming: 0 bases; junction bases outside the gene matches: 4.